What follows are 9 T cell receptor beta chains derived from one specimen sequenced in a study of cytomegalovirus exposure and HLA in healthy donors. The PCR used 60 Vbeta and 13 Jbeta primers. This table comes from immunoSEQ multiplex PCR, and its TCRdb copy is limited to in-frame clones, with some not included. The sample carries 150,000 to 200,000 clones, 82% recorded once. Sequenced sample: PBMCs. All receptors come from a man aged 35-49 years in good health and CMV-seronegative.

This sequence joins TRBV20-1 and TRBJ2-7; tentative D call: TRBD2 (6 bases). Deletions cut 6 bases from V and 6 bases from J, with 12 bases between. Looked up from germline, CDR1 is DFQATT and CDR2 is SNEGSKA (reference sequence). The CDR3 consists of 11 residues. The CDR3 reads CSAHSGGEQYF. CDR3 DNA: TGCAGTGCGCATAGCGGAGGCGAGCAGTACTTC.

This chain uses TRBV7-9 with TRBJ1-3; D is unclear. There are 15 residues in the CDR3. V dropped 4 bases and J dropped 0 bases, with 10 bases sitting between them. The germline gives CDR1 SEHNR, CDR2 FQNEAQ (reference sequence). The CDR3 nucleotides are TGTGCCAGCAGCTCGTTACTCCACTCTGGAAACACCATATATTTT. It is translated as CASSSLLHSGNTIYF.

The rearrangement links TRBV6-1 to TRBJ2-2; 11 bases agree with TRBD2. The CDR3 runs 15 residues. Germline CDR1 is MNHNS and CDR2 is SASEGT. V shed 6 bases, J shed 4 bases, and the junction held 4 bases outside the gene matches. The CDR3, as DNA: TGTGCCAGCAGGCTACTAGCGGGAGTCACCGGGGAGCTGTTTTTT. Translated, it gives CASRLLAGVTGELFF.

The chain is built from TRBV5-6 and TRBJ1-5, with D possibly matching TRBD1 (6 bases). The germline CDR1 and CDR2 sequences are SGHDT and YYEEEE. V gave up 2 bases and J gave up 2 bases, with 11 bases separating them. CDR3 length: 15 residues. CDR3 nucleotides: TGTGCCAGCAGCTTTCGCGCAGGGGGCAATCAGCCCCAGCATTTT. Encoded protein: CASSFRAGGNQPQHF.

This clone was picked up a small number of times. The chain recombines TRBV6-4 with TRBJ1-1; D ambiguous. Trimming left V 3 bases short and J 11 bases short, with 10 bases between. The CDR3 runs to 11 residues. The germline CDR1 and CDR2 sequences are MRHNA and SNTAGT. For the CDR3, the DNA is TGTGCCAGCAGTGATGGTAGAGCGGCTTTCTTT. The encoded protein is CASSDGRAAFF.

The chain employs TRBV15 and TRBJ2-7; possible D gene TRBD1, 5 bases. CDR1 is LNHNV and CDR2 is YYDKDF in the germline V gene (reference sequence). The CDR3 sequence is 14 residues long. The V gene lost 1 base and the J gene lost 6 bases, with 13 bases spanning the gap. The CDR3 sequence is CATSRAGFEGEQYF. The CDR3 DNA reads TGTGCCACCAGCAGAGCAGGGTTTGAAGGCGAGCAGTACTTC.

As to this clone: At one end the junction does not follow the germline gene, possibly because of a read error. V is TRBV7-9 and J is TRBJ2-3; 9 bases match TRBD2. Germline V gene sequence: CDR1 SEHNR, CDR2 FQNEAQ (reference sequence). The CDR3 totals 17 residues. Written as DNA, the CDR3 is TGTTCCAGCAGCTTCGGGCGGGGGGGCCGGAACACAGATACGCAGTATTTT. It translates to CSSSFGRGGRNTDTQYF.

The chain has TRBV27 and TRBJ2-3; TRBD2 aligns across 12 bases. Germline V gene lookup returns CDR1 MNHEY and CDR2 SMNVEV (reference sequence). V shed 6 bases and J 6 bases; nucleotides not matched to a gene: 7. The CDR3 extends over 15 amino acids. CDR3 sequence: CASSRGLAGTDTQYF. CDR3 coding DNA: TGTGCCAGCAGCCGCGGACTAGCGGGGACCGATACGCAGTATTTT.

This clone was seen only a few times. The DNA of the CDR3 is TGTGCCAGCAGCTTAGCGGGGACAGGGAAAGGGCGCGAGCAGTACTTC. Its translation: CASSLAGTGKGREQYF. V gene TRBV7-6 combines with J gene TRBJ2-7; 9 bases are shared with TRBD1. Germline V gene lookup returns CDR1 SGHVS and CDR2 FNYEAQ. J lost 6 bases, V lost 0 bases, and 9 bases had no gene match. The CDR3 consists of 16 residues.